Presented here are 17 T cell receptor beta chains from one specimen sequenced in a study of cytomegalovirus exposure and HLA in healthy donors. Both 60 Vbeta primers and 13 Jbeta primers went into the PCR. Sequenced by immunoSEQ multiplex PCR; TCRdb stores in-frame clones only, minus some. The sample has roughly 180,000 clones, around 79% seen once. Material: PBMCs. All receptors derive from a female donor in good health and CMV-seronegative.

V gene TRBV6-1 combines with J gene TRBJ2-3, with 12 bases identical to TRBD2. CDR1 MNHNS and CDR2 SASEGT come from the germline V gene. V lost 8 bases and J lost 3; bases outside the gene matches: 9. The CDR3 is 16 amino acids. The chain's CDR3 is CASRGLAGGGTDTQYF. Here the CDR3 DNA reads TGTGCCAGCCGTGGGCTAGCGGGAGGGGGTACAGATACGCAGTATTTT.

The gene calls are TRBV19 and TRBJ1-1; maybe TRBD1 (6 bases). This CDR3 comprises 14 residues. Trimming took off 1 base at V and 8 bases at J, with 14 bases between the two ends. Germline V lookup: CDR1 LNHDA, CDR2 SQIVND (reference sequence). Here the CDR3 reads CASSIATYREEAFF. In nucleotides, the CDR3 is TGTGCCAGTAGTATAGCTACCTACAGGGAAGAAGCTTTCTTT.

The genes are TRBV7-3 and TRBJ1-1, with a possible D match to TRBD1 (6 bases). CDR3 size: 15 residues. Trimming shortened V by 6 bases and J by 7 bases, and 21 bases separated the two germline ends. Germline V gene lookup returns CDR1 SGHTA and CDR2 FQGTGA. CDR3 nucleotides: TGTGCCAGCAGGCCCGGTCCCAGGGTAGGGGGTGAAGCTTTCTTT. This codes for CASRPGPRVGGEAFF.

The rearrangement links TRBV4-1 to TRBJ1-1, with D perhaps TRBD1 (5 bases). There are 14 residues in the CDR3. Germline lookup yields CDR1 MGHRA and CDR2 YSYEKL. The V gene lost 0 bases and the J gene lost 13 bases, with 18 bases spanning the gap. For the CDR3, the DNA is TGCGCCAGCAGCCAAGATCGGGTGGGCAGGGAGGTTTTCTTT. The encoded protein is CASSQDRVGREVFF.

In its sample, this clone was seen a few times. The V and J genes are TRBV11-3 and TRBJ2-5; 8 bases map to TRBD2. The end of the DNA is better explained by TRBJ2-7, so the J call may be wrong. The CDR3 consists of 13 residues. Germline CDR1 is SGHNT and CDR2 is YENEEA. DNA of the CDR3: TGTGCCAGCAGCCCCGGGACTAGCTACGAGCAGTACTTC. Protein product: CASSPGTSYEQYF.

This clone was picked up a small number of times. J is TRBJ1-6 and V is TRBV28; the match to TRBD1 covers 10 bases. The germline V gene has CDR1 MDHEN and CDR2 SYDVKM. The CDR3 loop spans 15 amino acids. The V and J ends lost 7 bases and 6 bases, in that order; junction bases with no gene match: 6. The CDR3 nucleotides read TGTGCCAGCACCACCGGGACAGGGGTTAATTCACCCCTCCACTTT. This gives the protein CASTTGTGVNSPLHF.

The chain links TRBV10-3 to TRBJ1-6, with 8 bases identical to TRBD1. Germline CDR1 reads ENHRY; CDR2 reads SYGVKD. CDR3 length: 15 amino acids. Germline trimming cut 3 bases from V and 7 bases from J; bases unmatched to any gene: 5. CDR3 residues: CAISERTGSNSPLHF. DNA of the CDR3: TGTGCCATCAGTGAAAGGACAGGGAGCAATTCACCCCTCCACTTT.

J is TRBJ2-7 and V is TRBV27, with a possible D match to TRBD2 (6 bases). This CDR3 spans 14 amino acids. Germline-derived CDR1 and CDR2 are MNHEY and SMNVEV (reference sequence). Deletions cut 8 bases from V and 3 bases from J, with 17 bases between. DNA for the CDR3: TGTGCCAGCGGAGGGGTGAGCGGGTTCTACGAGCAGTACTTC. It translates to CASGGVSGFYEQYF.

Written as DNA, the CDR3 is TGTGCCAGCAGGAGGATTCGGGGGGCCGGGGAGCTGTTTTTT. It encodes CASRRIRGAGELFF. The V call is TRBV6-5, the J call TRBJ2-2, with 7 nucleotides matching TRBD2. The CDR3 is made up of 14 amino acids. The germline CDR1 and CDR2 sequences are MNHEY and SVGAGI. The V and J ends lost 6 bases and 6 bases, in that order; junction bases with no gene match: 7.

This chain joins TRBV13 and TRBJ1-1; TRBD1 is a possible D gene (5 bases). The germline V and J ends were trimmed by 1 base and 11 bases, with 11 bases remaining between them. This CDR3 region has 12 residues. Germline lookup yields CDR1 PRHDT and CDR2 FYEKMQ (reference sequence). The CDR3 DNA reads as TGTGCCAGCAGCTTAGAAAGGGGAGGCGCTTTCTTT. It specifies CASSLERGGAFF.

This chain links TRBV11-2 with TRBJ2-3, with D possibly TRBD2 on 6 matching bases. The V end was cut by 5 bases, the J end by 2 bases, with 14 bases between. CDR3 length equals 15 residues. Per the germline V gene, CDR1 is SGHAT and CDR2 is FQNNGV. The DNA for the CDR3 is TGTGCCAGCAGCCCCCTGGGACTGACCACAGATACGCAGTATTTT. Its protein product is CASSPLGLTTDTQYF.

This chain connects TRBV7-9 to TRBJ2-5; tentatively, D is TRBD1 (5 bases). The CDR3 sequence is 15 residues long. The germline V gene encodes CDR1 SEHNR and CDR2 FQNEAQ (reference sequence). V dropped 3 bases and J dropped 4 bases, with 15 bases sitting between them. The CDR3 reads CASSFPGLGGETQYF. In DNA, the CDR3 is TGTGCCAGCAGCTTCCCAGGGCTGGGTGGAGAGACCCAGTACTTC.

The chain uses TRBV14 and TRBJ2-7, with D possibly TRBD1 on 6 matching bases. CDR3 size: 17 residues. The germline gives CDR1 SGHDN, CDR2 FVKESK. V was trimmed by 3 bases and J by 0 bases, leaving 18 bases between them. The CDR3 DNA follows: TGTGCCAGCAGCCAGGACAGAGTGGCCTTATTCTCCTACGAGCAGTACTTC. Its translation: CASSQDRVALFSYEQYF. Filled out from reference TRBV14 and TRBJ2-7, the complete variable domain reads EAGVTQFPSHSVIEKGQTVTLRCDPISGHDNLYWYRRVMGKEIKFLLHFVKESKQDESGMPNNRFLAERTGGTYSTLKVQPAELEDSGVYFCASSQDRVALFSYEQYFGPGTRLTVT.

The genes are TRBV18 and TRBJ1-2; D perhaps matches TRBD1 (6 bases). This CDR3 region has 13 residues. Trimming shortened V by 3 bases and J by 3 bases, and 8 bases separated the two germline ends. Per germline, CDR1 KGHSH and CDR2 LQKENI. The CDR3, as DNA: TGTGCCAGCTCACCGTACAGGGACTATGGCTACACCTTC. Translated, it gives CASSPYRDYGYTF.

The chain is built from TRBV9 and TRBJ2-5; TRBD2 agrees at 10 bases. CDR1 is SGDLS and CDR2 is YYNGEE in the germline V gene. The CDR3 length is 15 residues. Losses at the gene ends were 1 base for V and 5 bases for J; bases not matched to a gene: 5. The chain's CDR3 is CASSVLAGVSETQYF. CDR3 DNA: TGTGCCAGCAGCGTACTAGCGGGAGTCTCGGAGACCCAGTACTTC.

The rearrangement links TRBV5-4 to TRBJ2-1; 9 nucleotides match TRBD2. The V gene end was trimmed by 2 bases and the J gene end by 8 bases; junction bases not matched to a gene: 8. This CDR3 is built from 15 residues. Germline lookup yields CDR1 SGHNT and CDR2 YYREEE (reference sequence). CDR3 sequence (DNA): TGTGCCAGCAGCTTTAGCGGGAGATCGGGGTATGAGCAGTTCTTC. Amino acids: CASSFSGRSGYEQFF.

The V call is TRBV5-1, the J call TRBJ2-7, with TRBD1 matching 8 bases. Germline V CDR1 and CDR2: SGHRS, YFSETQ. CDR3 length: 15 residues. The junction had 9 bases not matched to a gene; V was cut back by 1 base and J by 6 bases. CDR3 residues: CASSLSAQGAGEQYF. The DNA of the CDR3 is TGCGCCAGCAGCTTGTCGGCCCAGGGGGCGGGCGAGCAGTACTTC.